A single sample gave rise to the 9 T cell receptor beta chains below, sequenced in a study of OX40 agonist ivuxolimab in advanced cancers. Assay: immunoSEQ multiplex PCR; the TCRdb copy retains only in-frame clones and omits some. The top ten clones hold 0.99% of a sample with around 80,000 clones, about 88% of them seen once. The specimen comprised CD4+ or CD8+ T cells sorted from blood, sampled in a trial of the OX40 agonist ivuxolimab. All receptors come from an adult with an advanced solid tumor such as melanoma, head and neck, liver or kidney cancer.

The chain uses TRBV6-1 and TRBJ2-5; 11 nucleotides agree with TRBD2. CDR1 and CDR2 (germline): MNHNS, SASEGT. Trimming removed 0 bases from V and 4 bases from J; junction bases left unmatched: 1. This CDR3 comprises 15 residues. The CDR3 DNA sequence: TGTGCCAGCAGTGAAGCCACTAGCGGGGGAGAGACCCAGTACTTC. This sequence encodes CASSEATSGGETQYF.

The chain couples TRBV5-4 to TRBJ2-5; D might be TRBD2 (6 bases). CDR1 is SGHNT, CDR2 YYREEE, per germline (reference sequence). Trimming took 0 bases from V and 2 from J, leaving 20 bases between them. The CDR3 consists of 18 residues. CDR3 nucleotides: TGTGCCAGCAGCTTGGACCTCACTGTCGGGAGTGGGCAAGAGACCCAGTACTTC. Translation: CASSLDLTVGSGQETQYF.

Concerning this clone: A read error may account for a junction end that differs from germline. The chain uses TRBV14 and TRBJ1-1; no firm D call. Germline V gene lookup returns CDR1 SGHDN and CDR2 FVKESK. The CDR3 has 12 amino acids. CDR3 DNA: TGTGCCAGCAGCCAAGTCCGGACGGCGATTGTCTTT. This codes for CASSQVRTAIVF.

This sequence joins TRBV4-1 and TRBJ2-1; TRBD2 is a possible D gene (5 bases). The germline V gene encodes CDR1 MGHRA and CDR2 YSYEKL. V was shortened by 4 bases and J by 8 bases, with 21 bases between the two germline ends. The CDR3 length is 16 residues. Here the CDR3 reads CASSRIGLASPYEQFF. CDR3 DNA sequence: TGCGCCAGCAGCCGAATAGGGCTAGCCTCACCCTATGAGCAGTTCTTC.

The genes are TRBV19 and TRBJ2-7; D perhaps matches TRBD2 (6 bases). The CDR3 has 16 residues. V gave up 1 base and J gave up 4 bases, with 17 bases separating them. CDR1 and CDR2 from the germline V gene are LNHDA and SQIVND (reference sequence). CDR3 sequence reads: CASSIVGGMIPYEQYF. CDR3 nucleotide sequence: TGTGCCAGTAGTATAGTGGGAGGAATGATCCCTTACGAGCAGTACTTC.

This sequence joins TRBV2 and TRBJ1-2; 7 nucleotides agree with TRBD1. Per germline, CDR1 SNHLY and CDR2 FYNNEI. The CDR3 runs to 14 residues. Losses at the gene ends were 7 bases for V and 2 bases for J; bases not matched to a gene: 7. The CDR3 DNA is TGTGCCAGCACCCCAGGGACAGACAACTATGGCTACACCTTC. Translating it yields CASTPGTDNYGYTF.

As regards this clone: This specimen includes other DNA sequences encoding the same CDR3. The chain is built from TRBV5-1 and TRBJ2-1, with 11 bases matching TRBD2. Germline V CDR1 and CDR2: SGHRS, YFSETQ. CDR3 length: 15 amino acids. V lost 0 bases, J lost 4 bases, and 0 bases stayed unmatched. CDR3 sequence reads: CASSLGLAGYNEQFF. CDR3 bases: TGCGCCAGCAGCTTGGGACTAGCGGGGTACAATGAGCAGTTCTTC.

This rearrangement joins TRBV4-1 to TRBJ2-7; either TRBD1 or TRBD2 may fit D (5 bases each). This CDR3 has 20 residues. V shed 2 bases and J shed 2 bases, with 28 bases lying between them. Looked up from germline, CDR1 is MGHRA and CDR2 is YSYEKL. The CDR3 here is CASSQSYHGAHYLATYEQYF. The CDR3 nucleotides read TGCGCCAGCAGCCAATCGTACCACGGGGCACACTACCTCGCGACCTACGAGCAGTACTTC.

The sample holds one count of this clone. The chain combines TRBV19 with TRBJ2-3, with 7 positions matching TRBD1. The CDR3 spans 15 residues. Germline trimming cut 5 bases from V and 1 base from J; bases unmatched to any gene: 6. Germline values: CDR1 LNHDA, CDR2 SQIVND (reference sequence). Written as DNA, the CDR3 is TGTGCCAGTAGTCGCAGTGGGACAGGCACAGATACGCAGTATTTT. As protein: CASSRSGTGTDTQYF. The full variable domain, its missing parts supplied by reference TRBV19 and TRBJ2-3, is DGGITQSPKYLFRKEGQNVTLSCEQNLNHDAMYWYRQDPGQGLRLIYYSQIVNDFQKGDIAEGYSVSREKKESFPLTVTSAQKNPTAFYLCASSRSGTGTDTQYFGPGTRLTVL.